This entry lists 21 T cell receptor beta chains sequenced from one sample in a study of cytomegalovirus exposure and HLA in healthy donors. The PCR ran on 60 Vbeta and 13 Jbeta primers. Profiling relied on immunoSEQ multiplex PCR, and the TCRdb table lists in-frame clones only, not all of them. The record lists tens of thousands of clones, of which the ten most abundant hold 22%. The sample comprised PBMCs. These receptors all come from a man aged 55 to 70 in good health and CMV-seropositive.

The chain has TRBV6-6 and TRBJ1-5; 9 bases line up with TRBD1. The CDR3 runs to 12 residues. J gave up 5 bases and V 10 bases, and 3 bases lay outside the gene matches. The germline V gene has CDR1 MNHNY and CDR2 SVGAGI (reference sequence). The CDR3 DNA reads TGTGCCACCCGACAGGGGGATCAGCCCCAGCATTTT. Translating gives CATRQGDQPQHF.

This rearrangement joins TRBV6-1 to TRBJ1-3, with D possibly matching TRBD1 (6 bases). Trimming took 5 bases from V and 7 from J, leaving 15 bases between them. The length of the CDR3 is 14 residues. CDR1 MNHNS and CDR2 SASEGT come from the germline V gene. CDR3 in amino acids: CASSIGGDGNTIYF. The CDR3 DNA follows: TGTGCCAGCAGTATAGGGGGGGACGGCAACACCATATATTTT.

This chain uses TRBV7-9 with TRBJ2-7; 8 bases agree with TRBD2. The CDR3 runs 16 residues. Germline V CDR1 and CDR2: SEHNR, FQNEAQ (reference sequence). V trimming: 5 bases; J trimming: 3 bases; junction bases outside the gene matches: 12. Here the CDR3 DNA reads TGTGCCAGCAGCCGGAAGGGGAGCGGGAGTGTCTACGAGCAGTACTTC. It specifies CASSRKGSGSVYEQYF. The whole variable domain, filled in from reference TRBV7-9 and TRBJ2-7, reads DTGVSQNPRHKITKRGQNVTFRCDPISEHNRLYWYRQTLGQGPEFLTYFQNEAQLEKSRLLSDRFSAERPKGSFSTLEIQRTEQGDSAMYLCASSRKGSGSVYEQYFGPGTRLTVT.

The CDR3 DNA sequence: TGTGCCAGCACTCGGGGGAGGACTGAAGCTTTCTTT. Amino acids: CASTRGRTEAFF. The rearrangement joins TRBV2 to TRBJ1-1, with D possibly being TRBD1 (5 bases). CDR1 and CDR2 from the germline V gene are SNHLY and FYNNEI. The CDR3 totals 12 residues. Trimming cost V 7 bases and J 5 bases, with 11 bases left between them.

With respect to this clone: One end of the junction does not line up with germline, which may come from a read error. The chain carries TRBV5-1 and TRBJ2-1, with 7 bases aligning to TRBD2. The CDR3 totals 15 residues. Germline V gene sequence: CDR1 SGHRS, CDR2 YFSETQ. CDR3 bases: TGCGCCAGCAGCTTGGGCGGGAGCTCCGACAATGAGCAGTTCTTC. Translating it yields CASSLGGSSDNEQFF.

V usage is TRBV7-8 and J usage is TRBJ2-2, with TRBD1 matching 10 bases. Germline V gene lookup returns CDR1 SGHVS and CDR2 FQNEAQ. The CDR3 covers 16 residues. The J segment lost 3 bases and the V segment lost 5 bases, leaving 6 bases of the junction unmatched. CDR3 amino acids: CASSRPTGGDTGELFF. The CDR3, as DNA: TGTGCCAGCAGCCGCCCGACAGGGGGCGACACCGGGGAGCTGTTTTTT.

This chain uses TRBV6-1 with TRBJ2-1, with unresolved D. Trimming took 4 bases from V and 0 from J, leaving 16 bases between them. In germline, CDR1 is MNHNS, CDR2 SASEGT. The length of the CDR3 is 17 residues. CDR3 nucleotides: TGTGCCAGCAGTGCCATTACGCGCCTTAGCTCCTACAATGAGCAGTTCTTC. Encoded protein: CASSAITRLSSYNEQFF.

The chain carries TRBV6-1 and TRBJ1-2; 7 nucleotides match TRBD1. This CDR3 region has 14 residues. Germline-derived CDR1 and CDR2 are MNHNS and SASEGT. Germline trimming cut 6 bases from V and 3 bases from J; bases unmatched to any gene: 7. Here the CDR3 DNA reads TGTGCCAGCAGGGTACAGGGGCGGGACTATGGCTACACCTTC. It encodes CASRVQGRDYGYTF.

The rearrangement uses TRBV5-1 and TRBJ2-7; 7 positions agree with TRBD1. CDR1 is SGHRS and CDR2 is YFSETQ in the germline V gene. J gave up 2 bases and V 2 bases, and 10 bases lay outside the gene matches. The CDR3 totals 16 residues. The CDR3 DNA is TGCGCCAGCAGCTTTGTCCGGGACAGCGAGACCTACGAGCAGTACTTC. Translation: CASSFVRDSETYEQYF.

The J gene is TRBJ1-2, the V gene TRBV5-4, with D maybe TRBD1 (6 bases). This CDR3 has 15 residues. V dropped 0 bases and J dropped 2 bases, with 11 bases sitting between them. Germline lookup yields CDR1 SGHNT and CDR2 YYREEE (reference sequence). The CDR3 sequence: CASSLDRVGNYGYTF. The CDR3 DNA follows: TGTGCCAGCAGCTTGGACAGGGTGGGGAACTATGGCTACACCTTC.

V gene TRBV10-3 combines with J gene TRBJ1-1, with TRBD1 matching 7 bases. Losses at the gene ends were 7 bases for V and 1 base for J; bases not matched to a gene: 6. Germline lookup yields CDR1 ENHRY and CDR2 SYGVKD. The CDR3 consists of 14 residues. CDR3 sequence (DNA): TGTGCCATCACGGCACAGGGGAAGAACACTGAAGCTTTCTTT. Its translation: CAITAQGKNTEAFF.

This chain links TRBV6-1 with TRBJ1-2; possible D gene TRBD1, 6 bases. V was cut by 6 bases and J by 6 bases, with 11 bases left in between. This CDR3 has 12 residues. Germline lookup yields CDR1 MNHNS and CDR2 SASEGT. CDR3 protein: CASSPTGNGYTF. For the CDR3, the DNA is TGTGCCAGCAGCCCAACAGGGAATGGCTACACCTTC.

This chain joins TRBV30 and TRBJ2-7; TRBD2 matches 14 bases. The junction had 3 bases not matched to a gene; V was cut back by 3 bases and J by 5 bases. Germline V gene sequence: CDR1 GTSNPN, CDR2 SVGIG (reference sequence). CDR3 length: 14 residues. CDR3 loop: CAWRGLAGANEQYF. DNA for the CDR3: TGTGCCTGGAGGGGACTAGCGGGAGCAAACGAGCAGTACTTC.

The chain couples TRBV4-1 to TRBJ2-1; TRBD2 matches 13 bases. Germline V gene sequence: CDR1 MGHRA, CDR2 YSYEKL. V gave up 3 bases and J gave up 9 bases; unmatched junction bases: 17. The length of the CDR3 is 19 residues. The CDR3 here is CASSHDLTSGRRRQGEQFF. The DNA for the CDR3 is TGCGCCAGCAGCCATGATCTGACTAGCGGGAGGCGGCGGCAGGGTGAGCAGTTCTTC.

V usage is TRBV4-1 and J usage is TRBJ2-3; TRBD2 matches at 13 bases. V lost 4 bases, J lost 7 bases, and 5 bases stayed unmatched. Germline values: CDR1 MGHRA, CDR2 YSYEKL. This CDR3 region has 15 residues. The CDR3 loop reads CASSRTSGRENTQYF. DNA for the CDR3: TGCGCCAGCAGCCGGACTAGCGGGAGAGAAAATACGCAGTATTTT.

The CDR3 DNA sequence: TGTGCCAGCAGTTACGTTCCCGGGGGGTACTATGGCTACACCTTC. Translated: CASSYVPGGYYGYTF. This rearrangement joins TRBV6-5 to TRBJ1-2, with D possibly being TRBD1 (5 bases). Germline V CDR1 and CDR2: MNHEY, SVGAGI. V lost 2 bases, J lost 3 bases, and 13 bases lay in between. This CDR3 is 15 amino acids long.

The V gene is TRBV7-2, the J gene TRBJ2-5; D call uncertain. The germline V gene has CDR1 SGHTA and CDR2 FQGNSA. Trimming took 2 bases from V and 4 from J, leaving 5 bases between them. This CDR3 is built from 12 residues. CDR3 sequence: CASSLRRETQYF. CDR3 in DNA: TGTGCCAGCAGCTTACGTCGAGAGACCCAGTACTTC.

This CDR3 reads CASSPGLAGVETQYF. The CDR3 bases are TGCGCCAGCAGCCCCGGACTAGCGGGAGTTGAGACCCAGTACTTC. The chain uses TRBV5-1 and TRBJ2-5; 13 bases fit TRBD2. CDR3 size: 15 residues. Germline CDR1 and CDR2: SGHRS and YFSETQ. Losses at the gene ends were 4 bases for V and 5 bases for J; bases not matched to a gene: 5.

The chain is built from TRBV2 and TRBJ2-5, with TRBD2 as a possible D gene (5 bases). CDR1 and CDR2 from the germline V gene are SNHLY and FYNNEI. The CDR3 covers 12 residues. V was trimmed by 5 bases and J by 8 bases, leaving 12 bases between them. The CDR3 loop reads CASSSGQATQYF. CDR3 in DNA: TGTGCCAGCAGTAGCGGCCAGGCAACCCAGTACTTC. Variable domain in full (rest from reference TRBV2 and TRBJ2-5): EPEVTQTPSHQVTQMGQEVILRCVPISNHLYFYWYRQILGQKVEFLVSFYNNEISEKSEIFDDQFSVERPDGSNFTLKIRSTKLEDSAMYFCASSSGQATQYFGPGTRLLVL.

The V and J genes are TRBV30 and TRBJ1-4; 9 positions agree with TRBD1. The CDR3 covers 13 residues. In germline, CDR1 is GTSNPN, CDR2 SVGIG (reference sequence). J gave up 5 bases and V 7 bases, and 5 bases lay outside the gene matches. The CDR3 is CAYRQGGNEKLFF. DNA of the CDR3: TGTGCCTACAGACAGGGGGGGAATGAAAAACTGTTTTTT.

Worth noting for this clone: Distinct nucleotide sequences in the sample also encode this CDR3. The genes are TRBV30 and TRBJ2-7, with a weak D call TRBD1 (6 bases). CDR3 length equals 10 residues. V lost 5 bases and J 4 bases, leaving 6 bases between the germline ends. The germline V gene has CDR1 GTSNPN and CDR2 SVGIG (reference sequence). The CDR3, as DNA: TGTGCCTGGGGACAGTACGAGCAGTACTTC. It codes for CAWGQYEQYF.